This T cell receptor (beta chain) originates from a study of T cells after yellow fever vaccination. As regards this clonotype: Its target is not known.

Study-wide points: Re-detected after boosting: most primary clones, 96% of CD4 and over 80% of CD8. The presence of abundant clonotypes contaminating from the bulk population was possible in FACS-sorted repertoires. Some clonotypes were seen in both the CD4 and the CD8 compartments. These made up a small share and likely arose from convergent recombination.

Generation of TCR cDNA used 5'RACE template switching (which added a universal primer site and UMIs). MiXCR was run by TCRdb on the 5' RACE reads, yielding one entry per CDR3 protein. The profile shows about 330,000 distinct CDR3 sequences, around 8.1% of them singletons. Germline V CDR1 and CDR2: MGHRA, YSYEKL. The CDR3 sequence is 17 residues long. The germline V and J ends were trimmed by 2 bases and 5 bases, with 21 bases remaining between them. V is TRBV4-1 and J is TRBJ1-1, with D unclear. The sequencing used PBMCs, collected 45 days after the first yellow fever vaccination. The receptor comes from a man between 18 and 35 years old who received the YFV17D yellow fever vaccine. In nucleotides, the CDR3 is TGCGCCAGCAGCCAAACCCCCGGTGGGCGTTATATGACTGAAGCTTTCTTT. This gives the protein CASSQTPGGRYMTEAFF.